These T cell receptor beta chains were read from a single sample in a study of T cells after yellow fever vaccination. Via MiXCR, TCRdb re-called the 5' RACE reads, giving one row per CDR3 protein. The sample consists of approximately 510,000 distinct CDR3 sequences, less than 25% of them appearing once. Sequencing used PBMCs, obtained less than 25 days after the first yellow fever vaccination. These receptors originate from a man in his late teens or twenties who received the YFV17D yellow fever vaccine. Both conserved end residues are part of each CDR3. D genes are given only for firm matches. Clone sizes are given selectively: once, few, many, or a class where the clone is expanded.

j_call: TRBJ2-5; d_call: TRBD1; clone_size: NA; v_call: TRBV6-1; cdr3_nt: TGTGCCAGCAGTCGCTTGGGACAGGGCCAAGAGACCCAGTACTTC; cdr3_aa: CASSRLGQGQETQYF
j_call: TRBJ2-5; d_call: TRBD2; clone_size: once; v_call: TRBV4-1; cdr3_nt: TGCGCCAGCAGCCAACGACTAGCGGGGGGGCCGGTACAAGAGACCCAGTACTTC; cdr3_aa: CASSQRLAGGPVQETQYF
j_call: TRBJ1-5; d_call: NA; clone_size: NA; v_call: TRBV27; cdr3_nt: TGTGCCAGCAGTGCTAGGTATCAGGGGCCCCAGCATTTT; cdr3_aa: CASSARYQGPQHF
j_call: TRBJ2-4; d_call: NA; clone_size: few; v_call: TRBV11-1; cdr3_nt: TGTGCCAGCAGCCGGGACATCCAAGGAAGAGAGTACTTC; cdr3_aa: CASSRDIQGREYF
j_call: TRBJ1-1; d_call: NA; clone_size: NA; v_call: TRBV5-1; cdr3_nt: TGCGCCAGCAGCTTGGCAGTGGGAGGCAACACTGAAGCTTTCTTT; cdr3_aa: CASSLAVGGNTEAFF
j_call: TRBJ1-1; d_call: NA; clone_size: NA; v_call: TRBV12-3/TRBV12-4; cdr3_nt: TGTGCCAGCAGACAAAGGCAGGGGACTGAAGCTTTCTTT; cdr3_aa: CASRQRQGTEAFF
j_call: TRBJ2-5; d_call: TRBD1; clone_size: NA; v_call: TRBV29-1; cdr3_nt: TGCAGCGTTGAAGGCGGGACAGGGGAACCCCCCGGGTGGCGGCAAGAGACCCAGTACTTC; cdr3_aa: CSVEGGTGEPPGWRQETQYF
j_call: TRBJ1-4; d_call: TRBD1; clone_size: once; v_call: TRBV11-2; cdr3_nt: TGTGCCAGCAGCCGGGGGACAGGGGGTAATGAAAAACTGTTTTTT; cdr3_aa: CASSRGTGGNEKLFF
j_call: TRBJ2-2; d_call: TRBD1; clone_size: few; v_call: TRBV2; cdr3_nt: TGTGCCAGCAGTCCTAGCCCCGGACAGGACACCGGGGAGCTGTTTTTT; cdr3_aa: CASSPSPGQDTGELFF
j_call: TRBJ2-7; d_call: TRBD1; clone_size: few; v_call: TRBV4-1; cdr3_nt: TGCGCCAGCAGCCAAGAAGGGACAGAGGGTCGCGAGCAGTACTTC; cdr3_aa: CASSQEGTEGREQYF
j_call: TRBJ2-7; d_call: NA; clone_size: NA; v_call: TRBV7-2; cdr3_nt: TGTGCCAGCAGCTTCGGTCTTGCGTCCTACGAGCAGTACTTC; cdr3_aa: CASSFGLASYEQYF
j_call: TRBJ2-5; d_call: TRBD2; clone_size: once; v_call: TRBV7-2; cdr3_nt: TGTGCCAGCAGCCAAGGGGGACTAGCGGGGGCGTATGAGACCCAGTACTTC; cdr3_aa: CASSQGGLAGAYETQYF
j_call: TRBJ2-1; d_call: NA; clone_size: many; v_call: TRBV7-3; cdr3_nt: TGTGCCAGCAGCCGGGGCGGCTCCTACAATGAGCAGTTCTTC; cdr3_aa: CASSRGGSYNEQFF
j_call: TRBJ2-4; d_call: NA; clone_size: few; v_call: TRBV12-3/TRBV12-4; cdr3_nt: TGTGCCAGCAGTTTGAGGGTAATTGGCAAAAACATTCAGTACTTC; cdr3_aa: CASSLRVIGKNIQYF
j_call: TRBJ1-6; d_call: NA; clone_size: few; v_call: TRBV29-1; cdr3_nt: TGCAGCGTTGGACAGGTCCCTACCGCACCCCTCCACTTT; cdr3_aa: CSVGQVPTAPLHF
j_call: TRBJ2-1; d_call: TRBD2; clone_size: NA; v_call: TRBV5-1; cdr3_nt: TGCGCCAGCAGCTTGGACCCTAGCGGGCGCCTCTCCTACAATGAGCAGTTCTTC; cdr3_aa: CASSLDPSGRLSYNEQFF
j_call: TRBJ1-4; d_call: TRBD1; clone_size: NA; v_call: TRBV20-1; cdr3_nt: TGCAGTGCCTGGACAGGGAGTGGTGAAAAACTGTTTTTT; cdr3_aa: CSAWTGSGEKLFF
j_call: TRBJ1-2; d_call: NA; clone_size: NA; v_call: TRBV4-1; cdr3_nt: TGCGCCAGCAGCCAAGTAGGGGAGACGGGCTACACCTTC; cdr3_aa: CASSQVGETGYTF
j_call: TRBJ2-3; d_call: TRBD2; clone_size: NA; v_call: TRBV20-1; cdr3_nt: TGCAGTGCCCACCGCAACCCGGGACTAGCGGTAGATACGCAGTATTTT; cdr3_aa: CSAHRNPGLAVDTQYF
j_call: TRBJ2-5; d_call: NA; clone_size: NA; v_call: TRBV10-3; cdr3_nt: TGTGCCATCAAACGGGGGGCTGAAGAGACCCAGTACTTC; cdr3_aa: CAIKRGAEETQYF
j_call: TRBJ2-3; d_call: TRBD1; clone_size: few; v_call: TRBV10-2; cdr3_nt: TGCGCCAGCACCATAGGACAGGGGTACACAGATACGCAGTATTTT; cdr3_aa: CASTIGQGYTDTQYF
j_call: TRBJ2-5; d_call: NA; clone_size: few; v_call: TRBV29-1; cdr3_nt: TGCAGCGTCGGGACTGACGGGGAGACCCAGTACTTC; cdr3_aa: CSVGTDGETQYF
j_call: TRBJ2-6; d_call: TRBD2; clone_size: NA; v_call: TRBV11-2; cdr3_nt: TGTGCCAGCAGCTGGGGATTCGCCGGGACTAGCGTACGATCTGGGGCCAACGTCCTGACTTTC; cdr3_aa: CASSWGFAGTSVRSGANVLTF
j_call: TRBJ1-3; d_call: NA; clone_size: NA; v_call: TRBV28; cdr3_nt: TGTGCCAGCAGTGGGGCAGGAAGGCTTGGAAACACCATATATTTT; cdr3_aa: CASSGAGRLGNTIYF
j_call: TRBJ1-4; d_call: TRBD1; clone_size: few; v_call: TRBV4-2; cdr3_nt: TGTGCCAGCAGCCAAGACAGGGGGAAAAATGAAAAACTGTTTTTT; cdr3_aa: CASSQDRGKNEKLFF
j_call: TRBJ2-5; d_call: NA; clone_size: NA; v_call: TRBV7-9; cdr3_nt: TGTGCCAGCAGCTTAGTAAGCAGGGCCACCCAGTACTTC; cdr3_aa: CASSLVSRATQYF
j_call: TRBJ2-3; d_call: NA; clone_size: NA; v_call: TRBV7-6; cdr3_nt: TGTGCCAGCAGCCCACCCGGTATCAGAGGCACAGATACGCAGTATTTT; cdr3_aa: CASSPPGIRGTDTQYF
j_call: TRBJ2-2; d_call: NA; clone_size: few; v_call: TRBV9; cdr3_nt: TGTGCCAGCAGCCCATGGGCAGACCTTACCGGGGAGCTGTTTTTT; cdr3_aa: CASSPWADLTGELFF
j_call: TRBJ2-3; d_call: NA; clone_size: NA; v_call: TRBV5-6; cdr3_nt: TGTGCCAGCAGCACCCGACCGAGGTCGACAGATACGCAGTATTTT; cdr3_aa: CASSTRPRSTDTQYF
j_call: TRBJ2-2; d_call: NA; clone_size: NA; v_call: TRBV4-3; cdr3_nt: TGCGCCAGCAGCCAGACGGGACACTCGAACACCGGGGAGCTGTTTTTT; cdr3_aa: CASSQTGHSNTGELFF
j_call: TRBJ1-5; d_call: NA; clone_size: NA; v_call: TRBV18; cdr3_nt: TGTGCCAGCTCAGGACCCCGGTATAGCAATCAGCCCCAGCATTTT; cdr3_aa: CASSGPRYSNQPQHF
j_call: TRBJ1-1; d_call: NA; clone_size: NA; v_call: TRBV6-4; cdr3_nt: TGTGCCAGCAGTGACTCGCCGGAGAACACTGAAGCTTTCTTT; cdr3_aa: CASSDSPENTEAFF
j_call: TRBJ1-2; d_call: TRBD1; clone_size: few; v_call: TRBV7-9; cdr3_nt: TGTGCCAGCAGCTCCCTGGACAGGGGAGGTTTTGGCTACACCTTC; cdr3_aa: CASSSLDRGGFGYTF
j_call: TRBJ2-2; d_call: NA; clone_size: NA; v_call: TRBV20-1; cdr3_nt: TGCAGTGTGAGGTCGCAGAACACCGGGGAGCTGTTTTTT; cdr3_aa: CSVRSQNTGELFF
j_call: TRBJ2-5; d_call: TRBD1; clone_size: NA; v_call: TRBV3-1; cdr3_nt: TGTGCCAGCAGCCATTGGGACAGGCAAGAGACCCAGTACTTC; cdr3_aa: CASSHWDRQETQYF